The sequence of this T cell receptor beta chain was determined in a study of cytomegalovirus exposure and HLA in healthy donors. Study in general: HLA-typed donors contributed some 85 million unique TCRs, which were held in an early data release. Study observations and caveats: Some TCR beta chains (164 of them) were listed as cytomegalovirus-associated. Trimming of TCR beta V- and J-genes showed a link, identified in a later analysis, to a missense DCLRE1C variant. The authors excluded some V segments, including TRBV6-2 and TRBV6-3, as indistinguishable.

Details on this clone: Its target is unknown. The junction departs from the called germline gene at one end, perhaps through a read error.

The PCR contained 60 Vbeta and 13 Jbeta primers. TCRdb keeps only in-frame clones here, not all; method: immunoSEQ multiplex PCR. The profile covers some 70,000 clones, with less than 80% appearing a single time and 3% to 3.5% taken by the ten largest. Germline CDR1 reads KGHSH; CDR2 reads LQKENI. The CDR3 has 12 amino acids. V gene TRBV18 combines with J gene TRBJ1-5, with D unclear. This clonotype was obtained from a woman between 45 and 65 years old in good health and CMV-seronegative. The sample comprised PBMCs. DNA for the CDR3: TGTGCCAGCTCACCTTATCCGGGAACGGTTTATTTT. Protein product: CASSPYPGTVYF.